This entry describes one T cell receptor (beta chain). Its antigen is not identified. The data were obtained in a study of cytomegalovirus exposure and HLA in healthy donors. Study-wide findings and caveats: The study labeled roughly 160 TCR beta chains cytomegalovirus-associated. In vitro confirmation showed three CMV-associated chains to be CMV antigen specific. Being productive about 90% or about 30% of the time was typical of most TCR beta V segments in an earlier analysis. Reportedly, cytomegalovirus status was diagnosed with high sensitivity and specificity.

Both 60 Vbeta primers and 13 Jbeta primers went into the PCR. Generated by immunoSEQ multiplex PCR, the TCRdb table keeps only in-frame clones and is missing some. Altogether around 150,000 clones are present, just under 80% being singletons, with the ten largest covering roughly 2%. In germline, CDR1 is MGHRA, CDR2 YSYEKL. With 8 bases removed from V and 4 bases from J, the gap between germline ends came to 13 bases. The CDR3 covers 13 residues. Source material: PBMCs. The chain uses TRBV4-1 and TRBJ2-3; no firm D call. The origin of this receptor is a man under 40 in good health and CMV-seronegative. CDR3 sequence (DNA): TGCGCCAGCTCCGCGAGAGAGGCAGATACGCAGTATTTT. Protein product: CASSAREADTQYF.